The sequence of this T cell receptor beta chain was determined in a study of T cells in Graves' hyperthyroidism and ophthalmopathy. For the study at large: Staff took peripheral blood when the initial diagnosis was made, before any treatment began.

This clonotype was picked up a small number of times. What it recognizes is unknown. Study outcomes and limitations: Most clonotypes that expanded in the thyroid above 0.001 also showed up in blood.

A lack of ophthalmopathy progression within 18 months defined stable Graves' hyperthyroidism. Amplification of TCR beta CDR3 regions was performed using RNA transcripts as template. The HTBI primer set drove a first-round RT-PCR of the TCR CDR3. TCRdb reanalysed the multiplex PCR reads using MiXCR and keeps one entry per CDR3 protein. The repertoire holds roughly 750,000 distinct CDR3 sequences, with 16% as singletons. This clonotype originated in a man younger than 35 with Graves' hyperthyroidism. Sample: blood.

CDR3 region: CASSLFRDRRETQYF. The CDR3, as DNA: TGTGCCAGCAGTTTGTTCCGGGACAGGCGAGAGACCCAGTACTTC. The V and J genes are TRBV12-3 or TRBV12-4 and TRBJ2-5, with 8 bases aligning to TRBD1. The CDR3 length is 15 residues. The V and J ends lost 3 bases and 4 bases, in that order; junction bases with no gene match: 7.